A single sample is the source of the 23 T cell receptor beta chains below, sequenced in a study of T cell repertoires in cytomegalovirus infection. Each CDR3 protein is one row after TCRdb ran MiXCR on the reads. The sample yields about 98,000 distinct CDR3 sequences, about 17% seen once. Sequences were obtained from PBMCs. Source of these receptors: a human donor in good health (CMV status not recorded). Some clones in this sample may be carry-over from other donors' samples.

CDR3 sequence reads: CASSYRWDTQYF. As DNA, the CDR3 is TGTGCCAGCAGTTACCGGTGGGATACGCAGTATTTT. The gene calls are TRBV6-2 or TRBV6-3 and TRBJ2-3; D ambiguous. V lost 2 bases, J lost 6 bases, and 6 bases lay in between. Germline CDR1 is MNHEY and CDR2 is SVGEGT. The CDR3 has 12 amino acids.

V is TRBV5-1 and J is TRBJ1-5; tentative D call: TRBD1 (5 bases). V dropped 3 bases and J dropped 4 bases, with 11 bases sitting between them. The CDR3 is 14 amino acids. Per the germline V gene, CDR1 is SGHRS and CDR2 is YFSETQ. In nucleotides, the CDR3 is TGCGCCAGCAGCTGGGACGGACCAAATCAGCCCCAGCATTTT. Its translation: CASSWDGPNQPQHF.

This clonotype was seen only a few times. The chain couples TRBV7-4 to TRBJ2-3; 8 nucleotides align to TRBD2. The CDR3 extends over 12 amino acids. The germline V gene has CDR1 SGHVT and CDR2 SQSDAQ. V lost 6 bases to trimming and J lost 6 bases; unmatched junction nucleotides: 2. The CDR3 loop is CASSSGGDTQYF. The CDR3 nucleotides are TGTGCCAGCAGTTCGGGGGGGGATACGCAGTATTTT.

This clonotype has just a few counts. V usage is TRBV27 and J usage is TRBJ2-2; TRBD1 matches at 9 bases. Germline-derived CDR1 and CDR2 are MNHEY and SMNVEV (reference sequence). The CDR3 sequence is 15 residues long. V was pared by 4 bases and J by 4 bases, with 4 bases of the junction left unmatched. DNA of the CDR3: TGTGCCAGCAGTTCCGGGACAGGGATCACCGGGGAGCTGTTTTTT. It translates to CASSSGTGITGELFF.

CDR3 in DNA: TGTGCCACCAGTGACCACCAGGCACTAGCCAATGAGCAGTTCTTC. The encoded protein is CATSDHQALANEQFF. V usage is TRBV24-1 and J usage is TRBJ2-1, with D possibly matching TRBD2 (6 bases). This CDR3 is 15 amino acids long. Trimming removed 4 bases at V and 6 bases at J, with 15 bases between. Germline V gives CDR1 KGHDR, CDR2 SFDVKD.

This clonotype was counted between two and nine times. This rearrangement joins TRBV7-9 to TRBJ1-1; D is perhaps TRBD1 (6 bases). The CDR3 sequence is 16 residues long. The germline V and J ends were trimmed by 2 bases and 2 bases, with 15 bases remaining between them. The V gene's germline CDR1 is SEHNR and CDR2 FQNEAQ (reference sequence). The CDR3 DNA reads TGTGCCAGCAGCTTAAGTCAAGGACAGATAAACACTGAAGCTTTCTTT. Translated: CASSLSQGQINTEAFF.

The rearrangement joins TRBV20-1 to TRBJ1-1, with a weak D call TRBD1 (6 bases). Germline lookup yields CDR1 DFQATT and CDR2 SNEGSKA (reference sequence). Trimming took 0 bases from V and 7 from J, leaving 18 bases between them. This CDR3 is 15 amino acids long. CDR3 sequence reads: CSARDFAGARDEAFF. CDR3 DNA sequence: TGCAGTGCTAGAGATTTCGCGGGGGCGCGGGATGAAGCTTTCTTT.

J is TRBJ1-1 and V is TRBV5-4, with D uncertain. This CDR3 is built from 13 residues. The V end was cut by 4 bases, the J end by 3 bases, with 10 bases between. Germline values: CDR1 SGHNT, CDR2 YYREEE (reference sequence). The CDR3 loop is CASSDEAYTEAFF. The CDR3 DNA follows: TGTGCCAGCAGCGACGAGGCCTACACTGAAGCTTTCTTT. Combining the CDR3 with reference TRBV5-4 and TRBJ1-1 gives the whole variable domain ETGVTQSPTHLIKTRGQQVTLRCSSQSGHNTVSWYQQALGQGPQFIFQYYREEENGRGNFPPRFSGLQFPNYSSELNVNALELDDSALYLCASSDEAYTEAFFGQGTRLTVV.

This chain connects TRBV25-1 to TRBJ1-2; D is uncertain. Germline V gives CDR1 MGHDK, CDR2 SYGVNS. V was pared by 8 bases and J by 10 bases, with 17 bases between. The CDR3 sequence is 12 residues long. The CDR3 loop reads CASDGGLLVYTF. The CDR3 DNA is TGTGCCAGCGATGGAGGCCTTCTGGTCTACACCTTC.

This clonotype was counted at least ten times. V usage is TRBV6-1 and J usage is TRBJ2-7, with TRBD2 matching over 7 bases. The CDR3 is 12 amino acids. Losses at the gene ends were 11 bases for V and 1 base for J; bases not matched to a gene: 5. Germline V gene lookup returns CDR1 MNHNS and CDR2 SASEGT. The CDR3 spells CAGEGGSYEQYF. CDR3 nucleotides: TGTGCCGGGGAGGGCGGGTCCTACGAGCAGTACTTC.

The DNA for the CDR3 is TGTGCCAGCAGCCCCGGGACCCGTGGTGGAGCGGAGACCCAGTACTTC. This codes for CASSPGTRGGAETQYF. The chain has TRBV7-6 and TRBJ2-5; D possibly matches TRBD1 or TRBD2 (5 bases each). V was trimmed by 5 bases and J by 5 bases, leaving 21 bases between them. Looked up from germline, CDR1 is SGHVS and CDR2 is FNYEAQ. The CDR3 totals 16 residues.

The gene calls are TRBV24-1 and TRBJ2-5, with 12 positions matching TRBD2. Looked up from germline, CDR1 is KGHDR and CDR2 is SFDVKD. V was pared by 0 bases and J by 2 bases, with 12 bases of the junction left unmatched. The CDR3 covers 20 residues. The CDR3 DNA reads as TGTGCCACCAGTGATTTGAATCCCGGACTAGCGGGGAGAGAGCAAGAGACCCAGTACTTC. Encoded protein: CATSDLNPGLAGREQETQYF.

This clonotype was seen at least ten times. The rearrangement joins TRBV2 to TRBJ1-1, with D maybe TRBD1 (5 bases). V shed 1 base and J shed 5 bases, with 8 bases lying between them. From germline, CDR1 is SNHLY and CDR2 FYNNEI. CDR3 length equals 13 residues. Written as DNA, the CDR3 is TGTGCCAGCAGTGAAGGTTCAGGGACTGAAGCTTTCTTT. Translating it yields CASSEGSGTEAFF.

This clonotype was seen repeatedly, ten times or more. This chain connects TRBV7-2 to TRBJ2-7, with a weak D call TRBD1 (5 bases). Looked up from germline, CDR1 is SGHTA and CDR2 is FQGNSA. The V gene lost 5 bases and the J gene lost 6 bases, with 20 bases spanning the gap. This CDR3 contains 15 residues. This CDR3 reads CASSPQGTSSTEQYF. The CDR3 DNA is TGTGCCAGCAGCCCCCAGGGTACTTCGTCGACCGAGCAGTACTTC.

As concerns this clonotype: Germline is not matched at one junction end, which may reflect a read error. The DNA for the CDR3 is TGTGCCACCACCGGGACCACGGGCGAAAATCAGCCCCAGGATTTT. Its translation is CATTGTTGENQPQDF. This rearrangement joins TRBV28 to TRBJ1-5, with a possible D match to TRBD1 (5 bases). This CDR3 contains 15 residues. Germline CDR1 is MDHEN and CDR2 is SYDVKM.

This clonotype was counted at least ten times. The chain combines TRBV6-1 with TRBJ2-2; D unresolved. V lost 7 bases and J lost 7, with 13 bases in between. The CDR3 is 13 amino acids. The germline CDR1 and CDR2 sequences are MNHNS and SASEGT. CDR3 protein: CASIGQVLGELFF. The CDR3 DNA sequence: TGTGCCAGCATCGGTCAGGTCCTCGGGGAGCTGTTTTTT.

The genes are TRBV3-1 and TRBJ1-2; D remains ambiguous. Germline V lookup: CDR1 LGHDT, CDR2 YNNKEL (reference sequence). V was cut by 0 bases and J by 3 bases, with 8 bases left in between. This CDR3 comprises 14 residues. CDR3 sequence: CASSQDSRYYGYTF. Here the CDR3 DNA reads TGTGCCAGCAGCCAAGATAGTCGGTACTATGGCTACACCTTC.

The rearrangement uses TRBV4-1 and TRBJ1-6, with no clear D. Trimming shortened V by 0 bases and J by 14 bases, and 14 bases separated the two germline ends. From germline, CDR1 is MGHRA and CDR2 YSYEKL. This CDR3 comprises 14 residues. Here the CDR3 reads CASSQEVTVGALHF. For the CDR3, the DNA is TGCGCCAGCAGCCAAGAGGTAACAGTGGGAGCCCTCCACTTT.

The genes are TRBV18 and TRBJ1-4; D is unclear. This CDR3 has 15 amino acids. CDR1 is KGHSH, CDR2 LQKENI, per germline. V dropped 8 bases and J dropped 0 bases, with 13 bases sitting between them. CDR3 sequence: CASTRAPATNEKLFF. The CDR3 DNA is TGTGCCAGCACACGGGCCCCCGCAACTAATGAAAAACTGTTTTTT. Full variable domain (rest looked up from reference TRBV18 and TRBJ1-4): NAGVMQNPRHLVRRRGQEARLRCSPMKGHSHVYWYRQLPEEGLKFMVYLQKENIIDESGMPKERFSAEFPKEGPSILRIQQVVRGDSAAYFCASTRAPATNEKLFFGSGTQLSVL.

In the case of this clonotype: A much more abundant neighbour one base away suggests this may be a read error. J is TRBJ1-1 and V is TRBV7-2; D remains ambiguous. The CDR3 has 14 amino acids. Germline CDR1 reads SGHTA; CDR2 reads FQGNSA. The CDR3 reads CASSLGLLNTVAFF. CDR3 in DNA: TGTGCCAGCAGCTTAGGACTCTTGAACACTGTAGCTTTCTTT.

The gene calls are TRBV6-2 or TRBV6-3 and TRBJ2-1, with 9 bases fitting TRBD1. The CDR3 covers 14 residues. In germline, CDR1 is MNHEY, CDR2 SVGEGT. V shed 6 bases, J shed 6 bases, and the junction held 6 bases outside the gene matches. The CDR3 protein is CASSPGTGSNEQFF. The DNA for the CDR3 is TGTGCCAGCAGCCCGGGGACAGGGTCCAATGAGCAGTTCTTC.

This clonotype was seen at least ten times. The J gene is TRBJ2-7, the V gene TRBV12-5; D uncertain. V was clipped by 0 bases and J by 6 bases, with 18 bases between them. The V gene's germline CDR1 is LGHNT and CDR2 FRNRAP. The CDR3 contains 16 residues. The CDR3 reads CASGLVLGPPNGEQYF. CDR3 DNA sequence: TGTGCTAGTGGTTTGGTCCTCGGACCCCCCAACGGCGAGCAGTACTTC.

J is TRBJ2-5 and V is TRBV2; TRBD1 is a possible D gene (5 bases). The length of the CDR3 is 14 residues. CDR1 is SNHLY, CDR2 FYNNEI, per germline. The V and J ends lost 5 bases and 2 bases respectively, with 12 bases between them. The CDR3 is CASSLMTDQETQYF. The CDR3 nucleotides are TGTGCCAGCAGTTTGATGACAGATCAAGAGACCCAGTACTTC. Full variable domain (outside the CDR3, taken from reference TRBV2 and TRBJ2-5): EPEVTQTPSHQVTQMGQEVILRCVPISNHLYFYWYRQILGQKVEFLVSFYNNEISEKSEIFDDQFSVERPDGSNFTLKIRSTKLEDSAMYFCASSLMTDQETQYFGPGTRLLVL.